The rows below give T cell receptor beta chains drawn from one sample of a study of spatial heterogeneity in lung cancer. A single record per CDR3 protein comes from TCRdb applying MiXCR to the 5' RACE reads. The sample has 95,000 to 120,000 distinct CDR3 sequences, about a tenth seen once. The sequencing used PBMCs, collected at follow-up. The source of these receptors is a female donor with early-stage non-small cell lung cancer. The CDR3 runs from the conserved cysteine through the conserved F or W. A D gene is named only where the DNA matches it firmly. Rows may omit the clone size; those that give it use once, few, many or a size class.

d_call clone_size cdr3_length j_call v_call cdr3_nt cdr3_aa
TRBD2 NA 13 TRBJ2-4 TRBV20-1 TGCGGGGGACTAGATGCTGCCAAAAACATTCAGTACTTC CGGLDAAKNIQYF
TRBD2 few 15 TRBJ2-1 TRBV7-2 TGTGCCAGCAGCTTTACCGGGACTAGCGGGAGCGGCAAGTTCTTC CASSFTGTSGSGKFF
NA few 15 TRBJ2-2 TRBV11-2 TGTGCCAGCAGCTGGAGACGGGGAGACACCGGGGAGCTGTTTTTT CASSWRRGDTGELFF
NA many 16 TRBJ1-3 TRBV18 TGTGCCAGCTCACCACTAGACAGACCATCTGGAAACACCATATATTTT CASSPLDRPSGNTIYF
NA many 14 TRBJ2-3 TRBV7-8 TGTGCCATTGGAAGCGTTTCTGAGACAGATACGCAGTATTTT CAIGSVSETDTQYF
NA many 12 TRBJ2-3 TRBV15 TGTGCCACCAGCGGGGGTACAGATACGCAGTATTTT CATSGGTDTQYF
TRBD2 NA 13 TRBJ2-1 TRBV11-3 TGTGCCAGCAGGAGCGGGAACGACAATGAGCAGTTCTTC CASRSGNDNEQFF
NA few 13 TRBJ1-4 TRBV20-1 TGCAGTGCTAGATCGGGCAGTCAAGAAAAACTGTTTTTT CSARSGSQEKLFF
NA NA 15 TRBJ2-5 TRBV30 TGTGCCTGGAGTGTACCAGGACTACCACAAGAGACCCAGTACTTC CAWSVPGLPQETQYF
TRBD1 few 16 TRBJ2-3 TRBV3-1 TGTGCCAGCAGCCAAGGGACAGGGGTCCAAGCAGATACGCAGTATTTT CASSQGTGVQADTQYF
TRBD2 many 15 TRBJ2-1 TRBV10-3 TGTGCCATCAGTGCAGGTAGCGGGGGGAGAGATGAGCAGTTCTTC CAISAGSGGRDEQFF
TRBD1 many 15 TRBJ1-1 TRBV11-2 TGTGCCAGCAGCTGGACAGGGGGCAGTAGCACTGAAGCTTTCTTT CASSWTGGSSTEAFF
NA many 15 TRBJ2-6 TRBV11-2 TGTGCCAGCAAGGTCTCCTTAGCAGGGCCCAACGTCCTGACTTTC CASKVSLAGPNVLTF
NA NA 16 TRBJ2-6 TRBV3-1 TGTGCCAGCAGCCAAGGATGGGCTGATGGGGCCAACGTCCTGACTTTC CASSQGWADGANVLTF
NA many 15 TRBJ2-7 TRBV6-5 TGTGCCAGCAGTTACTCTCGGGCCGGTTCCTACGAGCAGTACTTC CASSYSRAGSYEQYF
TRBD1 few 16 TRBJ2-3 TRBV7-6 TGTGCCAGCAGCCTAGTCACAGGGGGCTGGACAGATACGCAGTATTTT CASSLVTGGWTDTQYF
TRBD1 few 15 TRBJ1-6 TRBV20-1 TGCAGTGCCAGGCTCTGGGACAGAAATAATTCACCCCTCCACTTT CSARLWDRNNSPLHF
NA few 12 TRBJ1-2 TRBV11-2 TGTGCCAGCAGCTTAGTAGGCAGAGGCTACACCTTC CASSLVGRGYTF
NA few 11 TRBJ1-1 TRBV29-1 TGCAGCGTTGTCCCCGGGCGCGTGGCTTTCTTT CSVVPGRVAFF
NA few 11 TRBJ2-3 TRBV9 TGTGCCAGCAGCGCTTCGAGTACGCAGTATTTT CASSASSTQYF
NA NA 14 TRBJ1-4 TRBV12-3/TRBV12-4 TGTGCCAGCAGGAAGGACAGTGGGAGTGAAAAACTGTTTTTT CASRKDSGSEKLFF
NA NA 14 TRBJ2-5 TRBV5-4 TGTGCCAGCAGCCACGGGGGTTTCCAAGAGACCCAGTACTTC CASSHGGFQETQYF
NA NA 14 TRBJ2-5 TRBV12-3/TRBV12-4 TGTGCCAGCAGGCGAGGGGGGGCTTTAGAGACCCAGTACTTC CASRRGGALETQYF
TRBD1 few 16 TRBJ1-3 TRBV14 TGTGCCAGCAGCCCTCGACAGGGGTTCTTTGGAAACACCATATATTTT CASSPRQGFFGNTIYF
NA NA 16 TRBJ2-2 TRBV4-1 TGCGCCAGCAGCCAAGATATCGGGGCGAACACCGGGGAGCTGTTTTTT CASSQDIGANTGELFF
NA many 14 TRBJ2-7 TRBV27 TGTGCCAGCAGAGCTCAGGGGAACTCCTACGAGCAGTACTTC CASRAQGNSYEQYF
TRBD2 NA 16 TRBJ2-3 TRBV20-1 TGCAGTGCTAGCCCCTCGGCAGGGCGGGGGGCAGATACGCAGTATTTT CSASPSAGRGADTQYF
NA many 15 TRBJ2-6 TRBV28 TGTGCCAGCAGACCGAGGGACTCTGGGGCCAACGTCCTGACTTTC CASRPRDSGANVLTF
TRBD2 NA 16 TRBJ2-1 TRBV7-9 TGTGCCAGCAGCTCACGGACTAGCAGCTCCTACAATGAGCAGTTCTTC CASSSRTSSSYNEQFF
TRBD2 many 15 TRBJ2-1 TRBV20-1 TGCAGTGCGAAAGGACTAGCGGGAGTTGACAATGAGCAGTTCTTC CSAKGLAGVDNEQFF
NA NA 15 TRBJ2-3 TRBV7-9 TGTGCCAGCAGTTCGAACGGGCTACTCACAGATACGCAGTATTTT CASSSNGLLTDTQYF
NA NA 14 TRBJ2-7 TRBV7-8 TGTGCCAGCAGCCACGGGAGAGTGGGCTACGAGCAGTACTTC CASSHGRVGYEQYF
TRBD2 few 16 TRBJ2-6 TRBV27 TGTGCCAGCAGTCCATACGGGAGGGCTGGGGCCAACGTCCTGACTTTC CASSPYGRAGANVLTF
TRBD1 few 14 TRBJ1-2 TRBV10-2 TGCGCCAGCGGAACAGGGGGCGCTGACTATGGCTACACCTTC CASGTGGADYGYTF
TRBD1 few 19 TRBJ1-1 TRBV5-1 TGCGCCAGCAGCTTCCTTGGACCAGGACAGGTTCAAGGTGGCACTGAAGCTTTCTTT CASSFLGPGQVQGGTEAFF
TRBD1 few 14 TRBJ2-7 TRBV11-3 TGTGCCAGCAGCTTCTCGACAGGGACCTACGAGCAGTACTTC CASSFSTGTYEQYF
TRBD1 few 17 TRBJ2-2 TRBV19 TGTGCCAGTAGTAACCACCAAGGGACAGGGGGCCGCGGGGAGCTGTTTTTT CASSNHQGTGGRGELFF